This is a list of T cell receptor beta chains from one sample in a study of blood T cell repertoires in COVID-19. Generated by immunoSEQ multiplex PCR, the TCRdb table keeps only in-frame clones and is missing some. The table includes approximately 62,000 clones, about 87% detected once. Sequencing was done on a sample of peripheral blood. The receptors here all came from a human donor with active COVID-19. The donor label of this sample is uncertain. The CDR3 runs from the conserved cysteine through the conserved F or W. A D gene is named only where the DNA matches it firmly. Where a row states a size, it is once, few, many or the class of an expanded clone; other rows omit it.

v_gene: TRBV6-5; abundance: .; j_gene: TRBJ1-1; d_gene: TRBD1; CDR3nt: TGTGCCAGCAACCCTACAGGGGGCAGGGTAGGAGCTTTCTTT; CDR3aa: CASNPTGGRVGAFF
v_gene: TRBV6-5; abundance: .; j_gene: TRBJ2-2; d_gene: .; CDR3nt: TGTGCCAGCAGTTACGGCCTGGCAGGCCCCACCGGGGAGCTGTTTTTT; CDR3aa: CASSYGLAGPTGELFF
v_gene: TRBV7-2; abundance: .; j_gene: TRBJ2-7; d_gene: TRBD2; CDR3nt: TGTGCCAGCAGCTTAGTGGGAGGGACCCCCTACGAGCAGTACTTC; CDR3aa: CASSLVGGTPYEQYF
v_gene: TRBV15; abundance: .; j_gene: TRBJ2-3; d_gene: .; CDR3nt: TGTGCCACCAGCAGAGCGGCGGGGGCCCGGACAGATACGCAGTATTTT; CDR3aa: CATSRAAGARTDTQYF
v_gene: TRBV10-2; abundance: few; j_gene: TRBJ1-6; d_gene: TRBD1; CDR3nt: TGCGCCAGCAGTCAGACAGGGGGCAGGGATTCACCCCTCCACTTT; CDR3aa: CASSQTGGRDSPLHF
v_gene: TRBV9; abundance: .; j_gene: TRBJ2-3; d_gene: TRBD2; CDR3nt: TGTGCCAGCAGCGTAGAAAGCGGGGGGTTCACAGATACGCAGTATTTT; CDR3aa: CASSVESGGFTDTQYF
v_gene: TRBV7-9; abundance: few; j_gene: TRBJ1-5; d_gene: .; CDR3nt: TGTGCCAGCAGCTACGACGGGGTACAGCCCCAGCATTTT; CDR3aa: CASSYDGVQPQHF
v_gene: TRBV7-2; abundance: .; j_gene: TRBJ2-5; d_gene: TRBD1; CDR3nt: TGTGCCAGCAGCTTAGACAGGGGGCGACAAGAGACCCAGTACTTC; CDR3aa: CASSLDRGRQETQYF
v_gene: TRBV2; abundance: .; j_gene: TRBJ2-5; d_gene: TRBD1; CDR3nt: TGTGCCGGTTCAAGGGGGGACAGGGGTGGCGAGACCCAGTACTTC; CDR3aa: CAGSRGDRGGETQYF
v_gene: TRBV2; abundance: .; j_gene: TRBJ2-3; d_gene: TRBD2; CDR3nt: TGTGCCAGCAGTTACACTAGCGGGAGAGCGGATACGCAGTATTTT; CDR3aa: CASSYTSGRADTQYF
v_gene: TRBV5-1; abundance: few; j_gene: TRBJ2-7; d_gene: TRBD1; CDR3nt: TGCGCCAGCAGCTTAGGGGGCGCCGAGCAGTACTTC; CDR3aa: CASSLGGAEQYF
v_gene: TRBV18; abundance: .; j_gene: TRBJ2-1; d_gene: TRBD1; CDR3nt: TGTGCCAGCTCACCACCTAACAGGGGGCTTATATACAATGAGCAGTTCTTC; CDR3aa: CASSPPNRGLIYNEQFF
v_gene: TRBV5-4; abundance: .; j_gene: TRBJ2-1; d_gene: TRBD2; CDR3nt: TGTGCCAGCGGGGTAGCGGGGGTTCCTGAGCAGTTCTTC; CDR3aa: CASGVAGVPEQFF
v_gene: TRBV10-3; abundance: .; j_gene: TRBJ2-3; d_gene: .; CDR3nt: TGTGCCATCCGAAATAGCAGAGATACGCAGTATTTT; CDR3aa: CAIRNSRDTQYF
v_gene: TRBV4-2; abundance: .; j_gene: TRBJ2-4; d_gene: TRBD1; CDR3nt: TGTGCCAGCAGCCAAATTGCGCAGGGGGTACAAAACATTCAGTACTTC; CDR3aa: CASSQIAQGVQNIQYF
v_gene: TRBV28; abundance: .; j_gene: TRBJ1-5; d_gene: .; CDR3nt: TGTGCCAGCAGTTTACGGACACCTGATCAGCCCCAGCATTTT; CDR3aa: CASSLRTPDQPQHF
v_gene: TRBV4-3; abundance: .; j_gene: TRBJ2-7; d_gene: TRBD1; CDR3nt: TGCGCCAGCAGCCAATCCGGGACAGTGTCCTACGAGCAGTACTTC; CDR3aa: CASSQSGTVSYEQYF
v_gene: TRBV19; abundance: .; j_gene: TRBJ2-2; d_gene: TRBD1; CDR3nt: TGTGCCAGTATCGACAGGGGGAACACCGGGGAGCTGTTTTTT; CDR3aa: CASIDRGNTGELFF
v_gene: TRBV10-3; abundance: .; j_gene: TRBJ1-2; d_gene: TRBD1; CDR3nt: TGTGCCATCAGTGAGAGAACAGGGGGTTACTATGGCTACACCTTC; CDR3aa: CAISERTGGYYGYTF
v_gene: TRBV9; abundance: .; j_gene: TRBJ2-1; d_gene: TRBD2; CDR3nt: TGTGCCAGCAGCGCCTCCATAGCGGGGAACTCCTACAATGAGCAGTTCTTC; CDR3aa: CASSASIAGNSYNEQFF
v_gene: TRBV21-1; abundance: .; j_gene: TRBJ2-6; d_gene: .; CDR3nt: TGTGCCAGCAGCCTTAGGACAGGGAGGACTTTCTCTGGGGCCAACGTCCTGACTTTC; CDR3aa: CASSLRTGRTFSGANVLTF
v_gene: TRBV11-2; abundance: few; j_gene: TRBJ2-3; d_gene: .; CDR3nt: TGTGCCAGCAGCTTACTAGGGGTTGGTGATACGCAGTATTTT; CDR3aa: CASSLLGVGDTQYF
v_gene: TRBV28; abundance: .; j_gene: TRBJ1-2; d_gene: TRBD1; CDR3nt: TGTGCCAGCAGTGGGACAGGGGCCTCCTATGGCTACACCTTC; CDR3aa: CASSGTGASYGYTF
v_gene: TRBV5-1; abundance: .; j_gene: TRBJ1-1; d_gene: .; CDR3nt: TGCGCCAGCAGCTTGGACGGGGATTTTGACGCTGAAGCTTTCTTT; CDR3aa: CASSLDGDFDAEAFF
v_gene: TRBV12-3/TRBV12-4; abundance: few; j_gene: TRBJ1-2; d_gene: TRBD1; CDR3nt: TGTGCCAGCAGGGCACAGGGGAACTATGGCTACACCTTC; CDR3aa: CASRAQGNYGYTF
v_gene: TRBV11-2; abundance: .; j_gene: TRBJ2-1; d_gene: .; CDR3nt: TGTGCCAGCAGCTTTCAAGCCGGGTCCCTATATGGTGAGCAGTTCTTC; CDR3aa: CASSFQAGSLYGEQFF
v_gene: TRBV28; abundance: .; j_gene: TRBJ1-5; d_gene: .; CDR3nt: TGTGCCAGCAGTTTATTTGCAGGGGGCAATCAGCCCCAGCATTTT; CDR3aa: CASSLFAGGNQPQHF
v_gene: TRBV27; abundance: .; j_gene: TRBJ1-3; d_gene: TRBD1; CDR3nt: TGTGCCAGCAGTTTGACCGGGACAGGGAGGGGAAACACCATATATTTT; CDR3aa: CASSLTGTGRGNTIYF
v_gene: TRBV27; abundance: .; j_gene: TRBJ2-1; d_gene: TRBD1; CDR3nt: TGTGCCAGCAGTAAAGGGCCGGGACAGGGGAGGCACAATGAGCAGTTCTTC; CDR3aa: CASSKGPGQGRHNEQFF
v_gene: TRBV4-3; abundance: .; j_gene: TRBJ2-1; d_gene: TRBD1; CDR3nt: TGCGCCAGCAGCCAGGGGACCGGGACAGGGGGATCCAATGAGCAGTTCTTC; CDR3aa: CASSQGTGTGGSNEQFF